This T cell receptor (beta chain) derives from a study of the immune and genomic landscape of osteosarcoma. CDR1 and CDR2 (germline): MNHEY, SMNVEV (reference sequence). V lost 6 bases and J 2 bases, leaving 13 bases between the germline ends. This CDR3 region has 14 residues. Primary, local recurrence and metastasis osteosarcoma tumors were taken after treatment from poor-prognosis patients. The data were produced by immunoSEQ multiplex PCR, yet TCRdb's version contains in-frame clones alone and is incomplete. Here the sample spans 4,600 or so clones, 60% to 80% being singletons. The source is a human donor with osteosarcoma. This sequence joins TRBV27 and TRBJ1-1; possibly TRBD1 for D (5 bases). The material sequenced was osteosarcoma tumor tissue from the femur. The CDR3 is CASRNPGPNTEAFF. The CDR3 DNA reads TGTGCCAGCAGGAACCCGGGGCCCAACACTGAAGCTTTCTTT.